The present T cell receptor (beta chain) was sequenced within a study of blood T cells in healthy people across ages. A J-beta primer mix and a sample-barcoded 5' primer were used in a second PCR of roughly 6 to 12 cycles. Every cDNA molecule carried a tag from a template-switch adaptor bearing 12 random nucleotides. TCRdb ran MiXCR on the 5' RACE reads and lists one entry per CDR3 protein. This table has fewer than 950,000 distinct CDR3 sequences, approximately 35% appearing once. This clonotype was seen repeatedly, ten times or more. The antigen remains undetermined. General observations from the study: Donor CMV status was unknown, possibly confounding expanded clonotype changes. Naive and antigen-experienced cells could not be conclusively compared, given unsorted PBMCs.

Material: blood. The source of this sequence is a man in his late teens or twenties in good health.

The CDR3 sequence: CASSLRGGGTDTQYF. The CDR3 nucleotides are TGTGCCAGCAGTTTACGGGGGGGTGGCACAGATACGCAGTATTTT. The V and J genes are TRBV12-3 or TRBV12-4 and TRBJ2-3, with 8 bases identical to TRBD2. The CDR3 sequence is 15 residues long. V shed 2 bases, J shed 1 base, and the junction held 2 bases outside the gene matches.